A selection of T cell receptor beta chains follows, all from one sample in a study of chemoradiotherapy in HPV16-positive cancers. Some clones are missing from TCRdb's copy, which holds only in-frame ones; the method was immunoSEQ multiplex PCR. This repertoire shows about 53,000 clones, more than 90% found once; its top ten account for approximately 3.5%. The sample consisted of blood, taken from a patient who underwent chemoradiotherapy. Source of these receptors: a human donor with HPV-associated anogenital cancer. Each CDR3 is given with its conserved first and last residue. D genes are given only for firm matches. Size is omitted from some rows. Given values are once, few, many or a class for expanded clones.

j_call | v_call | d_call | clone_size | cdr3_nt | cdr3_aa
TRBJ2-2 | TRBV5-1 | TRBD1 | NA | TGCGCCAGCAGCTGGGGGACAGAGAACACCGGGGAGCTGTTTTTT | CASSWGTENTGELFF
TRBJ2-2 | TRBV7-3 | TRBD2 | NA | TGTGCCAGCTCCTTAGCGGGAGGTTCGGCCGGGGAGCTGTTTTTT | CASSLAGGSAGELFF
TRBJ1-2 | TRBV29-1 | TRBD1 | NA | TGCAGCGTCGACAGGGACGCCTATGGCTACACCTTC | CSVDRDAYGYTF
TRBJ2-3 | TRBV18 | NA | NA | TGTGCCAGCTCACTAGGCCCAGCGGCCACAGATACGCAGTATTTT | CASSLGPAATDTQYF
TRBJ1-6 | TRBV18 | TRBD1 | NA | TGTGCCAGCTCCGGGACAGGGAACGCCGATTCACCCCTCCACTTT | CASSGTGNADSPLHF
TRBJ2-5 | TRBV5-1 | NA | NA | TGCGCCAGCAGCCGCAGAGGAGAGACCCAGTACTTC | CASSRRGETQYF
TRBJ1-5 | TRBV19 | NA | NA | TGTGCCAGTAGCTCCCGTTTGGCGAGCAATCAGCCCCAGCATTTT | CASSSRLASNQPQHF
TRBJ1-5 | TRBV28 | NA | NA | TGTGCCAGCAGTCGGGCTGGGGCGTGGGGTTATCAGCCCCAGCATTTT | CASSRAGAWGYQPQHF
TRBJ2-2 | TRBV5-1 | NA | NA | TGCGCCAGCAGCCTAGACTCCGGCGGCGGGGAGCTGTTTTTT | CASSLDSGGGELFF
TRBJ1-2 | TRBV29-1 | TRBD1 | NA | TGCAGCGTTGCCTCGGGTTGGACAGGGGGAGACTATGGCTACACCTTC | CSVASGWTGGDYGYTF
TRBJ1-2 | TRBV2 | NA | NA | TGTGCCAGCAGGAGTGACAGTATAGCTAACTATGGCTACACCTTC | CASRSDSIANYGYTF
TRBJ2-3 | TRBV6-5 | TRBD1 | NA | TGTGCCAGCAGCTACAGGGGTAGCACAGATACGCAGTATTTT | CASSYRGSTDTQYF
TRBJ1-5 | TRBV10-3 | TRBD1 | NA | TGTGCCATTCCCCGACAGGGCCCGGGGCCCCAGCATTTT | CAIPRQGPGPQHF
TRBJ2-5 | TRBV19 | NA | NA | TGTGCCAGTAGTACCGGGACACAAGAGACCCAGTACTTC | CASSTGTQETQYF
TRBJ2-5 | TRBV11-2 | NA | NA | TGTGCCAGCAGCTTAGGGGGCCGGGGCGAGACCCAGTACTTC | CASSLGGRGETQYF
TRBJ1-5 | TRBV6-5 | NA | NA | TGTGCCAGCGCGGCAGGCAGCCATCAGCCCCAGCATTTT | CASAAGSHQPQHF
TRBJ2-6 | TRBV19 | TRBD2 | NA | TGTGCCAGTAGTATTACTAGCGCTGGGGCCAACGTCCTGACTTTC | CASSITSAGANVLTF
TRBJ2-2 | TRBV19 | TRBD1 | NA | TGTGCCAGTAGTATAGAAGGCCCAGGGGGCACCGGGGAGCTGTTTTTT | CASSIEGPGGTGELFF
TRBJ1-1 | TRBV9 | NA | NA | TGTGCCAGCAGCTCAGAGGGGAGGGGTTCCACTGAAGCTTTCTTT | CASSSEGRGSTEAFF
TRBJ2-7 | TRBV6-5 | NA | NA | TGTGCCAGCCAGACAGGTACCTACGAGCAGTACTTC | CASQTGTYEQYF
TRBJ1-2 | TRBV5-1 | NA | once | TGCGCCAGCAGCTTGGGAGGGCCAGGGGAGTACAATGGCTACACCTTC | CASSLGGPGEYNGYTF
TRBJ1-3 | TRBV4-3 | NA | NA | TGCGCCAGCAGCCAAGAGGCAGGTCAGCTCTCTGGAAACACCATATATTTT | CASSQEAGQLSGNTIYF
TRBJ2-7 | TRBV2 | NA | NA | TGTGCCAGCTGGAGGATGGGCGCGCAGTACTTC | CASWRMGAQYF
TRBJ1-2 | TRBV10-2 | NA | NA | TGCGCCAGCAGTGAGGCAGGGCGGGACGGCTACACCTTC | CASSEAGRDGYTF
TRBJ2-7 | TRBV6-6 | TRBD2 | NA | TGTGCCAGCAGTTACTCGAGGGCGGGAGGATACGAGCAGTACTTC | CASSYSRAGGYEQYF
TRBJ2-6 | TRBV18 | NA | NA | TGTGCCAGCTCACCCTCGGCCGTGGTTCCTGGGGCCAACGTCCTGACTTTC | CASSPSAVVPGANVLTF
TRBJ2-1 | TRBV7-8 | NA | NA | TGTGCCAGCAGGATGGGTCTCTACACACCCGACAATGAGCAGTTCTTC | CASRMGLYTPDNEQFF
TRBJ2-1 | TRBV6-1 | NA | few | TGTGCCAGCAGTGAAGCTAGCGGCTCCTACAATGAGCAGTTCTTC | CASSEASGSYNEQFF
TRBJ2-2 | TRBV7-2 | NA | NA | TGTGCCAGCAACAACAGGGTCGGCGGGGAGCTGTTTTTT | CASNNRVGGELFF
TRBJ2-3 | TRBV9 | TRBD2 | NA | TGTGCCAGCAGCCCCCTCCCCTCTAGCGGCGTATACACAGATACGCAGTATTTT | CASSPLPSSGVYTDTQYF
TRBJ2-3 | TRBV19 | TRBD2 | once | TGTGCCAGCGCGGGGGGGCGAACAGATACGCAGTATTTT | CASAGGRTDTQYF
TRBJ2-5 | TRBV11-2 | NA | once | TGTGCCAGCAGCTCGAGGGAGACCCAGTACTTC | CASSSRETQYF
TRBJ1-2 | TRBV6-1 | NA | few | TGTGCCGGGGGGGACGTCGACTATGGCTACACCTTC | CAGGDVDYGYTF
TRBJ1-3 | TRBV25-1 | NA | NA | TGTGCCAGCAGTACGAGGACCTCTGGAAACACCATATATTTT | CASSTRTSGNTIYF
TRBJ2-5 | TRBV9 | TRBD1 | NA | TGTGCCAGCAGCGTGTCACTCTCCCTGGCGACAGGGGGCCTAGAGACCCAGTACTTC | CASSVSLSLATGGLETQYF
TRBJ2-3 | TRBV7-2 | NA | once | TGTGCCAGCAGCTCCTGGACAGATACGCAGTATTTT | CASSSWTDTQYF
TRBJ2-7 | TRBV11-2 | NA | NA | TGTGCCAGCAGCTTAGGGGTAGGAGCCTCCGACTACGAGCAGTACTTC | CASSLGVGASDYEQYF
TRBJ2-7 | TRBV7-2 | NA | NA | TGTGCCAGCAGCAGACGACAGGTCTACGAGCAGTACTTC | CASSRRQVYEQYF
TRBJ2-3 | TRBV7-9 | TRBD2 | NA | TGTGCCAGCAGCTTAGTAGGGGGACTAGCGGGACGTGATGATACGCAGTATTTT | CASSLVGGLAGRDDTQYF
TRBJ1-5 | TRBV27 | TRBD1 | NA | TGTGCCAGCAGTTCCGGGACAGGGGGGGATCAGCCCCAGCATTTT | CASSSGTGGDQPQHF
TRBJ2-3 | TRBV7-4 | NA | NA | TGTGCCAGCAGCTCCCCCCGGCTCACAGATACGCAGTATTTT | CASSSPRLTDTQYF
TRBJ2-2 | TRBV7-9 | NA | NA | TGTGCCAGCAGCAAGGGGGGAACCGGGGAGCTGTTTTTT | CASSKGGTGELFF
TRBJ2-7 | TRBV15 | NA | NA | TGTGCCACCAGCAAGGCCGACCCCGGGAGCTACGAGCAGTACTTC | CATSKADPGSYEQYF
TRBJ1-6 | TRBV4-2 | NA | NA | TGTGCCAGCAGCCAAGATAGCAGGGTAAATTCACCCCTCCACTTT | CASSQDSRVNSPLHF
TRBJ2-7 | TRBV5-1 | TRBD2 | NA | TGCGCCAGCAGCTTGGGGACTAGCGGTTCCTACGAGCAGTACTTC | CASSLGTSGSYEQYF
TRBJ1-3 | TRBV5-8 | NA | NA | TGTGCCAGCAGCTTGAGGGCAGCTTCTGGAAACACCATATATTTT | CASSLRAASGNTIYF
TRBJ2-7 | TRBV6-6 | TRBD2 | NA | TGTGCCAGCAGTTACTCGACTAGCGGGCCGCAGTACTTC | CASSYSTSGPQYF
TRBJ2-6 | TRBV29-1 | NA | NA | TGCAGCGGATCTGTCTCTGGGGCCAACGTCCTGACTTTC | CSGSVSGANVLTF
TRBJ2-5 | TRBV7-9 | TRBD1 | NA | TGTGCCAGCAGCTTAGGCGGACAGGTAGAGACCCAGTACTTC | CASSLGGQVETQYF
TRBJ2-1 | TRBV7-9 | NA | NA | TGTGCCAGCAGCTTTGGCAATGAGCAGTTCTTC | CASSFGNEQFF
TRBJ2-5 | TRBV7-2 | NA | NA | TGTGCCAGCAGCCCAGGGCATGAGACCCAGTACTTC | CASSPGHETQYF
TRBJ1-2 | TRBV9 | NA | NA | TGTGCCAGCAGCCTGGACAGTGCTATTGGCTACACCTTC | CASSLDSAIGYTF
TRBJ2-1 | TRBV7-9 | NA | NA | TGTGCCAGCGACAAATACCGTAATGAGCAGTTCTTC | CASDKYRNEQFF